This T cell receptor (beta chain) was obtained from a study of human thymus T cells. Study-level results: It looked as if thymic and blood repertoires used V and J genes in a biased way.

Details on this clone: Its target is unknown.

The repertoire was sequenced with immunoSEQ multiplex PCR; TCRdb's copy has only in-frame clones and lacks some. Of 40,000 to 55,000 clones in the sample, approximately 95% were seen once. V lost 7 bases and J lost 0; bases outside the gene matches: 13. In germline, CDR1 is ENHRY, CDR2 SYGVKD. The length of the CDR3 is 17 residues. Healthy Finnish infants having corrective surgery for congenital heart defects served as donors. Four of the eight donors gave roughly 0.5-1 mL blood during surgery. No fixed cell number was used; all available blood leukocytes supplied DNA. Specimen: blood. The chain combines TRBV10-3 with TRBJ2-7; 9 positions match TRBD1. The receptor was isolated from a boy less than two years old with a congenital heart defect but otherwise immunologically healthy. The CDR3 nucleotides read TGTGCCATCACTCCGGACAGGGGAGGACAAAGCTCCTACGAGCAGTACTTC. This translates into CAITPDRGGQSSYEQYF.